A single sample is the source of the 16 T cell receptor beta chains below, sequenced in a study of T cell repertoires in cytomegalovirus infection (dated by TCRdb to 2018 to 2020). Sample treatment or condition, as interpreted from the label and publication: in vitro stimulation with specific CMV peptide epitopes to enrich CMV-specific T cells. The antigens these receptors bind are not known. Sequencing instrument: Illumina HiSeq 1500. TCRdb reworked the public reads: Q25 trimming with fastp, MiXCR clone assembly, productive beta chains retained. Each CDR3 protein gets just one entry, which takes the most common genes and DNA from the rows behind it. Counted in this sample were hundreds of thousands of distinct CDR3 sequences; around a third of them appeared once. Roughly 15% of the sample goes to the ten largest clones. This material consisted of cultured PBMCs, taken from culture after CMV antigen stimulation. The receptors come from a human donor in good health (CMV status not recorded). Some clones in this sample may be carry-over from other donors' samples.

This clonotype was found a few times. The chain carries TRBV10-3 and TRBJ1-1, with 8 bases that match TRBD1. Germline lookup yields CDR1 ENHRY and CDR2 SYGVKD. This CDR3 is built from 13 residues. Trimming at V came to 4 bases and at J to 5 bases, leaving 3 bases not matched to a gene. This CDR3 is CAISGTGLTEAFF. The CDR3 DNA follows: TGTGCCATCAGTGGGACAGGGCTAACTGAAGCTTTCTTT.

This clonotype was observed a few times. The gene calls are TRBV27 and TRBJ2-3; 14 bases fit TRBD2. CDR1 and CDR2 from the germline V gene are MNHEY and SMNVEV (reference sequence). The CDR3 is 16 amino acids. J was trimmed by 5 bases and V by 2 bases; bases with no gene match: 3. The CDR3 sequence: CASSLTGLAGVDTQYF. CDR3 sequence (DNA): TGTGCCAGCAGTTTAACGGGACTAGCGGGAGTAGATACGCAGTATTTT.

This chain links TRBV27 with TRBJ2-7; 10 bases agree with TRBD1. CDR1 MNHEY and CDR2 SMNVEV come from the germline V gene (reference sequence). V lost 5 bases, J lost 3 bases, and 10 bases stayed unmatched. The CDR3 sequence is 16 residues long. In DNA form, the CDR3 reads TGTGCCAGCAGTCCCAAGGGACAGGGGAGGTTCTACGAGCAGTACTTC. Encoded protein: CASSPKGQGRFYEQYF.

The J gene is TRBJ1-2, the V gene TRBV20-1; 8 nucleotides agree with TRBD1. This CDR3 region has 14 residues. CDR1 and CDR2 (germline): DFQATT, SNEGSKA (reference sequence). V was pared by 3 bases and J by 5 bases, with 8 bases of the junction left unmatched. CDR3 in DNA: TGCAGTGCTAGCACAGGGGGAAATGGGTATGGCTACACCTTC. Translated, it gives CSASTGGNGYGYTF.

CDR3 amino acids: CASSRTSEGGEQYV. Written as DNA, the CDR3 is TGTGCCAGCAGCCGGACTAGCGAAGGAGGCGAGCAGTACGTC. This chain uses TRBV7-9 with TRBJ2-7, with TRBD2 matching 9 bases. V was clipped by 5 bases and J by 6 bases; unmatched bases: 8. CDR1 is SEHNR and CDR2 is FQNEAQ in the germline V gene (reference sequence). The CDR3 length is 14 residues.

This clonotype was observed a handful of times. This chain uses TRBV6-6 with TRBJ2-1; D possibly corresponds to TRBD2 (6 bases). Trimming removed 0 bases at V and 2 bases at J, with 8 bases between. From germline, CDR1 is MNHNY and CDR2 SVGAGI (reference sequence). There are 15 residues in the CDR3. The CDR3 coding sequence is TGTGCCAGCAGTTACTCTAGCGGACCCTACAATGAGCAGTTCTTC. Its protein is CASSYSSGPYNEQFF.

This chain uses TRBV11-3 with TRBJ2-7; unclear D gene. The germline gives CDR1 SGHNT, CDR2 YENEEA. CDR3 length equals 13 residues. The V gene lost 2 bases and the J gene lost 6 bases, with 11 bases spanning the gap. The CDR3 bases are TGTGCCAGCAGCTTAACCCAAAATCGCGAGCAGTACGTC. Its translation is CASSLTQNREQYV.

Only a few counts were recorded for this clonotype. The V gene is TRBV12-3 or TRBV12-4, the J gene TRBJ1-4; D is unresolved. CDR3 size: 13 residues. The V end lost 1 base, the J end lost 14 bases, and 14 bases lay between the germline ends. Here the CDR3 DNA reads TGTGCCAGCAGTTTAGATTCGGGAGCCTTGCTGTTTTTT. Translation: CASSLDSGALLFF.

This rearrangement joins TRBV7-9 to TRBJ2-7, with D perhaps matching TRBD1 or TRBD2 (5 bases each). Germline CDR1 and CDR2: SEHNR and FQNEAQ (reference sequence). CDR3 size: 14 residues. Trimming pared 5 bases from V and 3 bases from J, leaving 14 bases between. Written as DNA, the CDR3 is TGTGCCAGCAGCCACCGGGACCCCCGCTACGAGCAGTACTTC. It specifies CASSHRDPRYEQYF.

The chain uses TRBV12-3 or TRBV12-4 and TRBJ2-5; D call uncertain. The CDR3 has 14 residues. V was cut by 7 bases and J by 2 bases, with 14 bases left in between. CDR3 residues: CASTLRRSQETQYF. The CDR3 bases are TGTGCCAGCACTCTCAGACGTTCTCAAGAGACCCAGTACTTC.

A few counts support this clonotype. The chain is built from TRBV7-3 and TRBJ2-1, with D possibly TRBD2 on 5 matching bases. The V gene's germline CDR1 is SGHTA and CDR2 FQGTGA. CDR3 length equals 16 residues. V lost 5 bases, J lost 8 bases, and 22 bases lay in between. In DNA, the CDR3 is TGTGCCAGCAGCCCGGGCCGGGGAAAAGGCTCCGATGAGCAGTTCTTC. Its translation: CASSPGRGKGSDEQFF.

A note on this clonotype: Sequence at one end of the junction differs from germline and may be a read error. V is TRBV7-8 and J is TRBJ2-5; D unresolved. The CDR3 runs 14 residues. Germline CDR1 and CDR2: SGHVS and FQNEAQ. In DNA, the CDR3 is TGTGCCAGCACCCCCATTCAACCTCAAGAGACACAGTACTTC. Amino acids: CASTPIQPQETQYF.

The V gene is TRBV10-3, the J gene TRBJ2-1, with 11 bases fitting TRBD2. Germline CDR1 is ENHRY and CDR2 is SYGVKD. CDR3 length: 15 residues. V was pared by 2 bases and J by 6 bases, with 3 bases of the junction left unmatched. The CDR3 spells CAISEGLAGLNEQFF. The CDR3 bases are TGTGCCATCAGTGAGGGACTAGCGGGCCTCAATGAGCAGTTCTTC.

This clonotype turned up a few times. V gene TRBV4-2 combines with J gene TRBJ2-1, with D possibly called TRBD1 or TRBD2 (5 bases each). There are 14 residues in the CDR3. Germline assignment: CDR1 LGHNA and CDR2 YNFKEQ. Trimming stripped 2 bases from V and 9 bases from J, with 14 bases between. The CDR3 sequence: CASSQTGMRGEQFF. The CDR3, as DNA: TGTGCCAGCAGCCAAACGGGGATGAGGGGTGAGCAGTTCTTC.

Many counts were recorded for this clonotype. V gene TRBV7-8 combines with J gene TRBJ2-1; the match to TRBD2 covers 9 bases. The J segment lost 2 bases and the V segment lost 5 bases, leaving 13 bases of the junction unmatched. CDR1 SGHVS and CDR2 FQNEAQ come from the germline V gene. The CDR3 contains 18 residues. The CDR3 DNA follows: TGTGCCAGCAGCCCCTGGGTTAGCGGGAGCGGTCCCTACAATGAGCAGTTCTTC. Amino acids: CASSPWVSGSGPYNEQFF.

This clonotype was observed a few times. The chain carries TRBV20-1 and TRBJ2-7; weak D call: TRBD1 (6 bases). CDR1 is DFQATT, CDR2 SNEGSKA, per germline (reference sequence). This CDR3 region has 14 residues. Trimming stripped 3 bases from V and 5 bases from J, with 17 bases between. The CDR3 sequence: CSASAGDPVDEQYF. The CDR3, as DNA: TGCAGTGCTAGTGCAGGGGACCCCGTTGACGAGCAGTACTTC.